These 29 T cell receptor beta chains were sequenced from one sample in a study of control samples from healthy donors and cancer patients. Sequencing used immunoSEQ multiplex PCR; TCRdb keeps in-frame clones, though not all of them. The sample lists 400,000 to 500,000 clones, approximately 90% occurring once. Sequencing input: PBMCs. Receptor source: a man aged 35-49 years with head and neck cancer.

The chain has TRBV6-1 and TRBJ1-2; D unclear. Trimming shortened V by 0 bases and J by 4 bases, and 9 bases separated the two germline ends. The V gene's germline CDR1 is MNHNS and CDR2 SASEGT. The CDR3 runs to 14 residues. The CDR3 coding sequence is TGTGCCAGCAGTGAAGCTCCAGGACTCTATGGCTACACCTTC. This codes for CASSEAPGLYGYTF.

V and J are TRBV6-1 and TRBJ1-2, with 9 bases lining up with TRBD1. Trimming cost V 2 bases and J 8 bases; bases outside gene matches: 15. The CDR3 runs to 17 residues. Germline V gene data show CDR1 as MNHNS and CDR2 as SASEGT. For the CDR3, the DNA is TGTGCCAGCAGTGAACTGGGACAGGGAGCCCCTTGGAAGGGCTACACCTTC. Its protein product is CASSELGQGAPWKGYTF.

The V and J genes are TRBV27 and TRBJ1-4; 7 positions match TRBD1. The J segment lost 8 bases and the V segment lost 9 bases, leaving 9 bases of the junction unmatched. Germline V gene lookup returns CDR1 MNHEY and CDR2 SMNVEV (reference sequence). The CDR3 loop spans 13 amino acids. Written as DNA, the CDR3 is TGTGCCAGTAGAGGACAGGACTGGGAAAAACTGTTTTTT. It codes for CASRGQDWEKLFF.

This rearrangement joins TRBV7-9 to TRBJ1-5; no firm D call. The germline CDR1 and CDR2 sequences are SEHNR and FQNEAQ (reference sequence). This CDR3 region has 14 residues. The V and J ends lost 1 base and 5 bases respectively, with 9 bases between them. The CDR3 DNA follows: TGTGCCAGCAGCTTAGAAGCCAGTCATCAGCCCCAGCATTTT. Protein product: CASSLEASHQPQHF.

The V gene is TRBV4-3, the J gene TRBJ2-1, with no clear D. The V gene's germline CDR1 is LGHNA and CDR2 YSLEER. This CDR3 has 17 residues. V was shortened by 4 bases and J by 0 bases, with 16 bases between the two germline ends. The DNA of the CDR3 is TGCGCCAGCAGCCCCTCCCTAACTTCCAGCTCCTACAATGAGCAGTTCTTC. Amino acid sequence: CASSPSLTSSSYNEQFF.

This clone showed up just a few times. The rearrangement uses TRBV28 and TRBJ1-5; D might be TRBD1 (5 bases). This CDR3 spans 17 amino acids. The germline CDR1 and CDR2 sequences are MDHEN and SYDVKM. V lost 5 bases, J lost 11 bases, and 28 bases lay in between. CDR3 amino acids: CASSISPGAGVVGAQHF. CDR3 nucleotides: TGTGCCAGCAGTATTTCTCCCGGAGCGGGGGTTGTGGGAGCCCAGCATTTT. Drawing the rest from reference TRBV28 and TRBJ1-5, the complete variable domain is DVKVTQSSRYLVKRTGEKVFLECVQDMDHENMFWYRQDPGLGLRLIYFSYDVKMKEKGDIPEGYSVSREKKERFSLILESASTNQTSMYLCASSISPGAGVVGAQHFGDGTRLSIL.

The V call is TRBV3-1 (or the pseudogene TRBV3-2), the J call TRBJ1-2, with D perhaps matching TRBD1 (6 bases). V was trimmed by 4 bases and J by 7 bases, leaving 13 bases between them. Looked up from germline, CDR1 is LGHDT and CDR2 is YNNKEL (reference sequence). The CDR3 covers 13 residues. The CDR3 region has the DNA TGTGCCAGCAGCCTCGGGCAAGGGGGTGGCTACACCTTC. It encodes CASSLGQGGGYTF.

In its sample, this clone was seen once. The gene calls are TRBV6-5 and TRBJ1-5; D might be TRBD1 (6 bases). Trimming cost V 4 bases and J 7 bases, with 11 bases left between them. The germline V gene has CDR1 MNHEY and CDR2 SVGAGI. The CDR3 is 13 residues long. CDR3 amino acids: CASSLQGGQPQHF. In DNA form, the CDR3 reads TGTGCCAGCAGTTTACAGGGCGGGCAGCCCCAGCATTTT.

This chain connects TRBV6-2 or TRBV6-3 to TRBJ2-7; a weak D match, TRBD1 (6 bases). V was cut by 2 bases and J by 0 bases, with 8 bases left in between. Germline CDR1 is MNHEY and CDR2 is SVGEGT. The CDR3 is 14 residues long. CDR3 region: CASSYGTSSYEQYF. The CDR3 nucleotides read TGTGCCAGCAGTTACGGGACAAGCTCCTACGAGCAGTACTTC.

The V gene is TRBV27, the J gene TRBJ2-1; TRBD1 might be the D (6 bases). V lost 5 bases and J 6 bases, leaving 17 bases between the germline ends. This CDR3 has 15 residues. Germline V gene sequence: CDR1 MNHEY, CDR2 SMNVEV (reference sequence). The CDR3 region is CASSRDRPPANEQFF. The CDR3 DNA reads TGTGCCAGCAGTCGCGACAGGCCACCCGCCAATGAGCAGTTCTTC.

The rearrangement uses TRBV13 and TRBJ2-1; D unclear. This CDR3 is 14 amino acids long. The germline V gene has CDR1 PRHDT and CDR2 FYEKMQ (reference sequence). V shed 5 bases and J shed 8 bases, with 16 bases lying between them. CDR3 protein: CASSQNLIWDEQFF. CDR3 coding DNA: TGTGCCAGCAGCCAGAATTTAATATGGGATGAGCAGTTCTTC.

This chain joins TRBV12-3 or TRBV12-4 and TRBJ1-5; 7 nucleotides align to TRBD1. This CDR3 comprises 13 residues. V trimming: 3 bases; J trimming: 7 bases; junction bases outside the gene matches: 3. The chain's CDR3 is CASSLADRQPQHF. The CDR3 DNA is TGTGCCAGCAGTTTGGCGGACAGGCAGCCCCAGCATTTT.

The rearrangement links TRBV5-6 to TRBJ2-5; 7 bases line up with TRBD1. The CDR3 totals 15 residues. The germline V gene encodes CDR1 SGHDT and CDR2 YYEEEE. J was trimmed by 5 bases and V by 4 bases; bases with no gene match: 11. CDR3 region: CASSRLFETGETQYF. The CDR3 nucleotides read TGTGCCAGCAGCCGTCTCTTCGAGACAGGGGAGACCCAGTACTTC. The whole variable domain, filled in from reference TRBV5-6 and TRBJ2-5, reads DAGVTQSPTHLIKTRGQQVTLRCSPKSGHDTVSWYQQALGQGPQFIFQYYEEEERQRGNFPDRFSGHQFPNYSSELNVNALLLGDSALYLCASSRLFETGETQYFGPGTRLLVL.

The chain employs TRBV4-2 and TRBJ2-6, with D possibly being TRBD2 (6 bases). Germline V CDR1 and CDR2: LGHNA, YNFKEQ. The V end lost 4 bases, the J end lost 2 bases, and 9 bases lay between the germline ends. The CDR3 is made up of 15 amino acids. CDR3 bases: TGTGCCAGCAGCCCTCCGGGGGCTGGGGCCAACGTCCTGACTTTC. Residues: CASSPPGAGANVLTF.

The chain combines TRBV30 with TRBJ1-2, with 8 bases that match TRBD1. The germline V gene encodes CDR1 GTSNPN and CDR2 SVGIG (reference sequence). The CDR3 totals 17 residues. The J segment lost 4 bases and the V segment lost 0 bases, leaving 13 bases of the junction unmatched. The CDR3 region is CAWSVGQGAGYPYGYTF. Here the CDR3 DNA reads TGTGCCTGGAGTGTGGGCCAGGGGGCCGGATACCCCTATGGCTACACCTTC.

This clone was counted a few times. The V and J genes are TRBV7-8 and TRBJ1-2, with TRBD1 identical over 7 bases. V shed 2 bases and J 3 bases; nucleotides not matched to a gene: 6. CDR1 and CDR2 from the germline V gene are SGHVS and FQNEAQ. The length of the CDR3 is 15 residues. CDR3 protein: CASSLRDRADYGYTF. The DNA of the CDR3 is TGTGCCAGCAGCTTAAGAGACAGGGCCGACTATGGCTACACCTTC. Combining the CDR3 with reference TRBV7-8 and TRBJ1-2 gives the whole variable domain GAGVSQSPRYKVAKRGQDVALRCDPISGHVSLFWYQQALGQGPEFLTYFQNEAQLDKSGLPSDRFFAERPEGSVSTLKIQRTQQEDSAVYLCASSLRDRADYGYTFGSGTRLTVV.

In its sample, this clone was seen once. This chain joins TRBV6-5 and TRBJ1-1; D is perhaps TRBD1 (6 bases). Germline V gives CDR1 MNHEY, CDR2 SVGAGI. The length of the CDR3 is 15 residues. Trimming took off 6 bases at V and 12 bases at J, with 26 bases between the two ends. The CDR3 DNA follows: TGTGCCAGCAGAAAAGGCCGGGGGCTAACCGTCACTCCTTTCTTT. As protein: CASRKGRGLTVTPFF.

The chain is built from TRBV3-1 (or the pseudogene TRBV3-2) and TRBJ2-3; D call uncertain. Per germline, CDR1 LGHDT and CDR2 YNNKEL (reference sequence). The CDR3 is 14 amino acids. The V end lost 6 bases, the J end lost 5 bases, and 15 bases lay between the germline ends. The CDR3 DNA is TGTGCCAGCAGTAATAAAGGTAGGGAAGATACGCAGTATTTT. Encoded protein: CASSNKGREDTQYF.

This chain links TRBV29-1 with TRBJ2-7, with 13 nucleotides matching TRBD2. With V trimmed by 4 bases and J by 3 bases, 12 bases remained unmatched. The CDR3 totals 17 residues. Germline lookup yields CDR1 SQVTM and CDR2 ANQGSEA. CDR3 in amino acids: CSVGLAGGRNGIYEQYF. CDR3 nucleotide sequence: TGCAGCGTTGGACTAGCGGGAGGCCGCAATGGGATCTACGAGCAGTACTTC.

V and J are TRBV2 and TRBJ1-3; D remains unclear. This CDR3 comprises 14 residues. In germline, CDR1 is SNHLY, CDR2 FYNNEI. V was cut by 4 bases and J by 4 bases, with 11 bases left in between. CDR3 DNA: TGTGCCAGCAGTGGGCACAGCGAGGGAAACACCATATATTTT. It codes for CASSGHSEGNTIYF.

This chain connects TRBV5-3 to TRBJ2-1, with D possibly being TRBD1 (6 bases). TRBV5-3 is an ORF for which the function is uncertain. CDR3 size: 16 residues. With 4 bases removed from V and 3 bases from J, the gap between germline ends came to 17 bases. This CDR3 reads CARSIFDRINYNEQFF. As DNA, the CDR3 is TGTGCCAGAAGCATATTCGACAGGATCAACTACAATGAGCAGTTCTTC.

The V gene is TRBV11-3, the J gene TRBJ2-7, with D possibly being TRBD1 or TRBD2 (5 bases each). V was pared by 1 base and J by 8 bases, with 12 bases between. The V gene's germline CDR1 is SGHNT and CDR2 YENEEA. This CDR3 is 13 amino acids long. The CDR3 here is CASSLAAAGKQYF. The CDR3 bases are TGTGCCAGCAGCTTAGCAGCGGCAGGGAAGCAGTACTTC. Full variable domain (outside the CDR3, taken from reference TRBV11-3 and TRBJ2-7): EAGVVQSPRYKIIEKKQPVAFWCNPISGHNTLYWYLQNLGQGPELLIRYENEEAVDDSQLPKDRFSAERLKGVDSTLKIQPAELGDSAVYLCASSLAAAGKQYFGPGTRLTVT.

The chain is built from TRBV4-2 and TRBJ1-1; D is unresolved. Germline-derived CDR1 and CDR2 are LGHNA and YNFKEQ. The CDR3 consists of 14 residues. The ends were cut back, 2 bases at V and 1 base at J, with 8 bases in the middle. Written as DNA, the CDR3 is TGTGCCAGCAGCCAAATTGTGCAGAACACTGAAGCTTTCTTT. As protein: CASSQIVQNTEAFF.

The chain couples TRBV11-3 to TRBJ2-3, with 15 nucleotides matching TRBD2. V lost 3 bases, J lost 1 base, and 5 bases stayed unmatched. Germline V gives CDR1 SGHNT, CDR2 YENEEA. The CDR3 consists of 18 residues. CDR3 coding DNA: TGTGCCAGCAGCTTGGGACTAGCGGGAGGCGGAGGCACAGATACGCAGTATTTT. Protein product: CASSLGLAGGGGTDTQYF.

This rearrangement joins TRBV9 to TRBJ2-3, with 11 bases matching TRBD2. The V gene's germline CDR1 is SGDLS and CDR2 YYNGEE. The CDR3 is 17 residues long. After removal of 2 bases from V and 4 bases from J, the junction contained 9 bases not matched to a gene. As DNA, the CDR3 is TGTGCCAGCAGCGTCCCGCTAGCGGGGGGCCTACCAGATACGCAGTATTTT. Residues: CASSVPLAGGLPDTQYF.

V usage is TRBV9 and J usage is TRBJ2-3; D call uncertain. The germline gives CDR1 SGDLS, CDR2 YYNGEE. The V end lost 0 bases, the J end lost 0 bases, and 5 bases lay between the germline ends. The CDR3 length is 14 residues. CDR3: CASSVAASTDTQYF. Written as DNA, the CDR3 is TGTGCCAGCAGCGTAGCGGCCAGCACAGATACGCAGTATTTT.

This clone was observed once. The rearrangement joins TRBV5-8 to TRBJ1-3; D is unclear. This CDR3 region has 15 residues. The germline V gene encodes CDR1 SGHTS and CDR2 YDEGEE. V lost 6 bases and J lost 0, with 13 bases in between. Written as DNA, the CDR3 is TGTGCCAGCATCCTACGTGGGGTCTCTGGAAACACCATATATTTT. It yields the protein CASILRGVSGNTIYF.

The chain uses TRBV25-1 and TRBJ2-7, with 11 bases that match TRBD1. The CDR3 extends over 16 amino acids. V shed 6 bases, J shed 2 bases, and the junction held 9 bases outside the gene matches. In germline, CDR1 is MGHDK, CDR2 SYGVNS. DNA of the CDR3: TGTGCCAGCAGGGGGGTTAGGGACAGGGGGACCTACGAGCAGTACTTC. Translated, it gives CASRGVRDRGTYEQYF.

The rearrangement uses TRBV13 and TRBJ2-3, with TRBD2 identical over 13 bases. This CDR3 is built from 15 residues. After removal of 5 bases from V and 6 bases from J, the junction contained 5 bases not matched to a gene. Germline V CDR1 and CDR2: PRHDT, FYEKMQ (reference sequence). The CDR3 nucleotides read TGTGCCAGCAGCACCCGGACTAGCGGGAGTGATACGCAGTATTTT. It is translated as CASSTRTSGSDTQYF.